Shown below are 23 T cell receptor beta chains from a single sample sequenced in a study of CD8 T cells in ankylosing spondylitis. MiXCR, run by TCRdb on the 5' RACE reads, gives a single entry per CDR3 protein. This sample yields more than 200,000 distinct CDR3 sequences, of which roughly 25% are seen a single time; less than 0.75% belongs to the top ten. Material: blood, either unsorted or a sorted T cell fraction (not recorded which). These receptors originate from a male donor with ankylosing spondylitis or in good health (not recorded which).

This chain uses TRBV27 with TRBJ1-1, with no clear D. The V and J ends lost 1 base and 1 base respectively, with 10 bases between them. This CDR3 contains 15 residues. Germline loops: CDR1 MNHEY, CDR2 SMNVEV (reference sequence). This chain's CDR3 is CASSLLGSRNTEAFF. The CDR3 DNA reads TGTGCCAGCAGTTTATTGGGTAGCCGGAACACTGAAGCTTTCTTT.

The rearrangement uses TRBV6-1 and TRBJ1-4; tentatively, D is TRBD1 (5 bases). Germline V gives CDR1 MNHNS, CDR2 SASEGT. There are 14 residues in the CDR3. V shed 5 bases and J shed 3 bases, with 10 bases lying between them. CDR3 loop: CASSPRGANEKLFF. CDR3 nucleotide sequence: TGTGCCAGCAGTCCCCGGGGGGCTAATGAAAAACTGTTTTTT.

V is TRBV29-1 and J is TRBJ1-6; no clear D gene. This CDR3 region has 13 residues. Per the germline V gene, CDR1 is SQVTM and CDR2 is ANQGSEA. V lost 4 bases and J 7 bases, leaving 11 bases between the germline ends. The CDR3 loop reads CSVAADMNSPLHF. DNA for the CDR3: TGCAGCGTTGCGGCAGATATGAATTCACCCCTCCACTTT.

Many counts were recorded for this clonotype. The chain recombines TRBV20-1 with TRBJ1-1; 8 bases fit TRBD1. CDR3 size: 18 residues. V lost 3 bases to trimming and J lost 2 bases; unmatched junction nucleotides: 17. The germline V gene has CDR1 DFQATT and CDR2 SNEGSKA (reference sequence). Here the CDR3 reads CSASQVTLGQGRNTEAFF. The CDR3 DNA is TGCAGTGCTAGCCAAGTAACCCTCGGACAGGGCCGTAACACTGAAGCTTTCTTT.

This chain links TRBV29-1 with TRBJ1-2; D is uncertain. The CDR3 has 13 residues. Trimming cost V 4 bases and J 4 bases, with 13 bases left between them. From germline, CDR1 is SQVTM and CDR2 ANQGSEA. CDR3 DNA: TGCAGCGTTGCGGAGGGATTCCGCTATGGCTACACCTTC. This encodes CSVAEGFRYGYTF.

This clonotype was detected only a few times. V usage is TRBV6-5 and J usage is TRBJ2-3; the D is unclear. Trimming shortened V by 0 bases and J by 0 bases, and 19 bases separated the two germline ends. In germline, CDR1 is MNHEY, CDR2 SVGAGI. The CDR3 runs 19 residues. The DNA for the CDR3 is TGTGCCAGCAGTTACTCCGCGATTTCCTTTGGGTCTAGCACAGATACGCAGTATTTT. Translation gives CASSYSAISFGSSTDTQYF.

This clonotype was counted at least ten times. This sequence joins TRBV29-1 and TRBJ1-2; 9 bases fit TRBD1. The CDR3 is 13 residues long. Per germline, CDR1 SQVTM and CDR2 ANQGSEA. With V trimmed by 2 bases and J by 4 bases, 2 bases remained unmatched. The CDR3 DNA sequence: TGCAGCGTTGAAAGGGACAGGGCCTATGGCTACACCTTC. Amino acids: CSVERDRAYGYTF.

This clonotype was seen repeatedly, ten times or more. The J gene is TRBJ1-6, the V gene TRBV20-1; 8 positions match TRBD1. Losses at the gene ends were 6 bases for V and 10 bases for J; bases not matched to a gene: 11. This CDR3 contains 14 residues. CDR1 and CDR2 from the germline V gene are DFQATT and SNEGSKA (reference sequence). Here the CDR3 reads CSAATDRDVSPLHF. As DNA, the CDR3 is TGCAGTGCCGCCACGGACAGGGATGTGTCACCCCTCCACTTT.

This clonotype was counted at least ten times. J is TRBJ2-7 and V is TRBV12-3 or TRBV12-4; the D is unclear. With 2 bases removed from V and 3 bases from J, the gap between germline ends came to 11 bases. This CDR3 comprises 14 residues. CDR3 in amino acids: CASSLFPGIYEQYF. The DNA of the CDR3 is TGTGCCAGCAGTTTATTTCCAGGAATCTACGAGCAGTACTTC.

This clonotype was seen once. The rearrangement links TRBV4-1 to TRBJ2-1, with 11 bases that match TRBD2. The germline gives CDR1 MGHRA, CDR2 YSYEKL. J was trimmed by 6 bases and V by 1 base; bases with no gene match: 2. The CDR3 runs to 15 residues. CDR3 in amino acids: CASSQVGLAANEQFF. CDR3 nucleotides: TGCGCCAGCAGCCAAGTGGGACTAGCGGCCAATGAGCAGTTCTTC.

The rearrangement links TRBV6-6 to TRBJ2-7; 9 bases are shared with TRBD1. Germline-derived CDR1 and CDR2 are MNHNY and SVGAGI (reference sequence). Trimming took 6 bases from V and 7 from J; bases not matched to a gene: 4. The length of the CDR3 is 12 residues. The CDR3 nucleotides read TGTGCCAGCAGGGGGACAGGGCGGGAGCAGTACTTC. Translating it yields CASRGTGREQYF.

The V call is TRBV20-1, the J call TRBJ2-3; TRBD2 matches at 8 bases. V was clipped by 3 bases and J by 11 bases; unmatched bases: 4. The CDR3 consists of 11 residues. Germline V lookup: CDR1 DFQATT, CDR2 SNEGSKA (reference sequence). In DNA form, the CDR3 reads TGCAGTGCTAGGACTAGCGAACGGCAGTATTTT. Protein product: CSARTSERQYF.

The V call is TRBV29-1, the J call TRBJ2-3, with D perhaps TRBD1 or TRBD2 (5 bases each). With 2 bases removed from V and 0 bases from J, the gap between germline ends came to 6 bases. Germline CDR1 SQVTM, CDR2 ANQGSEA. The CDR3 is made up of 13 amino acids. The CDR3 sequence: CSVERDSTDTQYF. CDR3 in DNA: TGCAGCGTTGAACGGGACAGCACAGATACGCAGTATTTT.

This clonotype was recorded a few times. V and J are TRBV29-1 and TRBJ2-5; the match to TRBD1 covers 8 bases. Germline loops: CDR1 SQVTM, CDR2 ANQGSEA. J was trimmed by 5 bases and V by 3 bases; bases with no gene match: 5. The CDR3 contains 13 residues. Here the CDR3 reads CSVEPRGHETQYF. CDR3 coding DNA: TGCAGCGTTGAGCCCAGGGGGCATGAGACCCAGTACTTC.

For this clonotype: The limits of the CDR3 on the DNA are not certain, so only TCRdb's listed CDR3 is given. The chain joins TRBV23-1 to TRBJ2-2; the listed D gene, TRBD1, was not tested against the DNA. TRBV23-1 carries the ORF label, with uncertain function. The CDR3 spans 15 residues, counting both ends. CDR3 sequence reads: CASTPADRDPGSCFF.

This clonotype turned up a few times. The rearrangement links TRBV20-1 to TRBJ2-7; D may be TRBD1 or TRBD2 (7 bases each). Trimming pared 6 bases from V and 4 bases from J, leaving 19 bases between. Germline CDR1 is DFQATT and CDR2 is SNEGSKA (reference sequence). CDR3 length: 14 residues. CDR3 DNA: TGCAGTGCCCCCGGGGGGACAGCGTTTTACGAGCAGTACTTC. Amino acids: CSAPGGTAFYEQYF.

Ten or more counts support this clonotype. The chain links TRBV4-1 to TRBJ2-4; D might be TRBD1 (5 bases). Germline V CDR1 and CDR2: MGHRA, YSYEKL. V lost 3 bases, J lost 11 bases, and 14 bases lay in between. The CDR3 extends over 13 amino acids. The chain's CDR3 is CASSQDNRYLQYF. CDR3 sequence (DNA): TGCGCCAGCAGCCAGGACAACAGGTACCTTCAGTACTTC.

This clonotype was counted ten times or more. CDR3 DNA: TGCAGTGCTAGAGTAGGGGGGAGGGGCGAGACCCAGTACTTC. Its translation: CSARVGGRGETQYF. The V call is TRBV20-1, the J call TRBJ2-5; weak D call: TRBD2 (7 bases). CDR3 size: 14 residues. The ends were cut back, 1 base at V and 5 bases at J, with 14 bases in the middle. The germline V gene has CDR1 DFQATT and CDR2 SNEGSKA (reference sequence).

This clonotype was counted many times. The V call is TRBV20-1, the J call TRBJ2-1; no clear D gene. V was trimmed by 0 bases and J by 9 bases, leaving 6 bases between them. Germline V gene sequence: CDR1 DFQATT, CDR2 SNEGSKA (reference sequence). The CDR3 is 11 amino acids. The CDR3 DNA is TGCAGTGCTAGAGATCGAGGTGAGCAGTTCTTC. Encoded protein: CSARDRGEQFF.

The chain employs TRBV20-1 and TRBJ2-3; D perhaps matches TRBD2 (5 bases). V gave up 5 bases and J gave up 2 bases, with 20 bases separating them. The CDR3 covers 16 residues. CDR1 and CDR2 (germline): DFQATT, SNEGSKA (reference sequence). CDR3 DNA sequence: TGCAGTGCTCCAGCCGAGGTATGGGAGTCCACAGATACGCAGTATTTT. It translates to CSAPAEVWESTDTQYF.

This clonotype has at least ten counts. The chain recombines TRBV12-3 or TRBV12-4 with TRBJ2-1, with TRBD1 matching 9 bases. Trimming took 5 bases from V and 9 from J; bases not matched to a gene: 5. CDR3 length: 13 residues. CDR3 coding DNA: TGTGCCAGCAGTCCTGACAGGGGGGGTGAGCAGTTCTTC. This translates into CASSPDRGGEQFF.

The chain combines TRBV6-1 with TRBJ2-7, with D perhaps TRBD1 (6 bases). The V end lost 7 bases, the J end lost 3 bases, and 22 bases lay between the germline ends. This CDR3 is built from 16 residues. Per the germline V gene, CDR1 is MNHNS and CDR2 is SASEGT. CDR3 residues: CASTNLGTGTIYEQYF. DNA for the CDR3: TGTGCCAGCACCAACTTGGGTACAGGGACCATCTACGAGCAGTACTTC.

The rearrangement links TRBV10-3 to TRBJ2-7; 7 bases map to TRBD2. The germline V gene encodes CDR1 ENHRY and CDR2 SYGVKD. The CDR3 has 12 residues. V lost 10 bases to trimming and J lost 0 bases; unmatched junction nucleotides: 3. CDR3 sequence reads: CATSGVSYEQYF. CDR3 nucleotides: TGTGCCACCAGCGGGGTCTCCTACGAGCAGTACTTC.